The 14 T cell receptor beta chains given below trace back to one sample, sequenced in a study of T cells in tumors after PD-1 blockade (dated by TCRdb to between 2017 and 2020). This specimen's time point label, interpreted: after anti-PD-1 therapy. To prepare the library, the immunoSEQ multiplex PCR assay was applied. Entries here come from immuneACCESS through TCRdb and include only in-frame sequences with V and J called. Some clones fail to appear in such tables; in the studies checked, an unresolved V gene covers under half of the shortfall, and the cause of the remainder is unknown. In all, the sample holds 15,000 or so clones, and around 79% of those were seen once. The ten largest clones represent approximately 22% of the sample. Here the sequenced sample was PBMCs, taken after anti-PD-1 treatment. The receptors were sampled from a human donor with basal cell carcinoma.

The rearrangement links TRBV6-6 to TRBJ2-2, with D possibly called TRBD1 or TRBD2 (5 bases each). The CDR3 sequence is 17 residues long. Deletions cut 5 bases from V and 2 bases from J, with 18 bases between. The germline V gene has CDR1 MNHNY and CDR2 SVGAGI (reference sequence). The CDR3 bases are TGTGCCAGCAGTCCCCTCGCCGGGACGGATAACACCGGGGAGCTGTTTTTT. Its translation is CASSPLAGTDNTGELFF.

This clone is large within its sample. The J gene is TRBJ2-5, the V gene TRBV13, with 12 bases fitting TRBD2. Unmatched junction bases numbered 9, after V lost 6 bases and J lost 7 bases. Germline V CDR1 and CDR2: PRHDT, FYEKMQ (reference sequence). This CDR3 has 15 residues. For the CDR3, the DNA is TGTGCCAGCAGGGCGACTAGCGGGGGTCAGCGGACCCAGTACTTC. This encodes CASRATSGGQRTQYF.

Here the CDR3 reads CSASRRLTSGPQHF. The CDR3 DNA is TGCAGTGCTAGTAGGAGACTCACGTCGGGGCCCCAGCATTTT. V is TRBV20-1 and J is TRBJ1-5, with D unclear. This CDR3 has 14 residues. V lost 3 bases and J lost 9, with 18 bases in between. Germline V gives CDR1 DFQATT, CDR2 SNEGSKA (reference sequence).

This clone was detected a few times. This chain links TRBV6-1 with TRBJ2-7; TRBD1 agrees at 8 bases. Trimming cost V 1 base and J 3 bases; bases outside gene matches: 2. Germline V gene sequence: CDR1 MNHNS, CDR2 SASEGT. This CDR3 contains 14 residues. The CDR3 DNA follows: TGTGCCAGCAGTGAAGAGGGGACAGGCTACGAGCAGTACTTC. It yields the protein CASSEEGTGYEQYF.

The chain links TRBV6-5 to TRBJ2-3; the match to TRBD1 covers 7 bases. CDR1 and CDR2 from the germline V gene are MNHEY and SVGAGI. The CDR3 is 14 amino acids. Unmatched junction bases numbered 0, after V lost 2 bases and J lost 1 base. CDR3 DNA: TGTGCCAGCAGTTACAGGGGGCGCACAGATACGCAGTATTTT. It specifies CASSYRGRTDTQYF.

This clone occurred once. The CDR3 loop reads CATSDITGTSTDTQYF. In nucleotides, the CDR3 is TGTGCCACCAGTGATATCACAGGAACTAGCACAGATACGCAGTATTTT. The chain carries TRBV24-1 and TRBJ2-3; a possible D gene is TRBD1 (5 bases). The V and J ends lost 3 bases and 0 bases respectively, with 12 bases between them. Germline V lookup: CDR1 KGHDR, CDR2 SFDVKD. The CDR3 runs to 16 residues.

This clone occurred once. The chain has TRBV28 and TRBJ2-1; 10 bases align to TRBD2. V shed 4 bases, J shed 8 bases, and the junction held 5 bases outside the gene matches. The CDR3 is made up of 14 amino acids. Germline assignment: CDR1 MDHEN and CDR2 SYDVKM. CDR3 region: CASSSLAGEDEQFF. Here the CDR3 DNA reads TGTGCCAGCAGTTCTCTAGCGGGAGAGGATGAGCAGTTCTTC.

The DNA of the CDR3 is TGTGCCAGCAGCCTGACAGGGTACACTGAAGCTTTCTTT. This sequence encodes CASSLTGYTEAFF. This chain links TRBV7-9 with TRBJ1-1; 7 positions match TRBD1. The CDR3 totals 13 residues. The J segment lost 3 bases and the V segment lost 5 bases, leaving 3 bases of the junction unmatched. Germline V lookup: CDR1 SEHNR, CDR2 FQNEAQ (reference sequence).

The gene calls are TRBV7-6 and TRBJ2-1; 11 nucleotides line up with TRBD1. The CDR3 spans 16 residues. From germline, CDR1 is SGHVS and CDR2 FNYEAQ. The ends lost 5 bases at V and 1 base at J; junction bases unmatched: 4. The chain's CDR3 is CASSPGTGGSYNEQFF. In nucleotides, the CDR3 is TGTGCCAGCAGCCCCGGGACAGGGGGTTCCTACAATGAGCAGTTCTTC.

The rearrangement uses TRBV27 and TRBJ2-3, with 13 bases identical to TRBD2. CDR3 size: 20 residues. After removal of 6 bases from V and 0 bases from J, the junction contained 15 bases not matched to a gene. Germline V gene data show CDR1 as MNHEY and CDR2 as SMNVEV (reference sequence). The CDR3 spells CASSLGWGRTSGRSTDTQYF. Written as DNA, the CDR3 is TGTGCCAGCAGCTTGGGTTGGGGGAGGACTAGCGGGAGAAGCACAGATACGCAGTATTTT.

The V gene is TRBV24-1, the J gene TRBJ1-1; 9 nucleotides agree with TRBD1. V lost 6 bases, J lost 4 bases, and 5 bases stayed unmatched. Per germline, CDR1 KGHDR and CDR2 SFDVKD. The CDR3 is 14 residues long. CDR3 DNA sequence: TGTGCCACCAGTTCCGGGACAGGGACCACTGAAGCTTTCTTT. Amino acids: CATSSGTGTTEAFF.

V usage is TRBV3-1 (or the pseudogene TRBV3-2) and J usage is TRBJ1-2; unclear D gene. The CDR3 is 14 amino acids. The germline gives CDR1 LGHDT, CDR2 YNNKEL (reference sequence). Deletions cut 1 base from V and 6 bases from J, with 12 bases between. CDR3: CASSQGQWENGYTF. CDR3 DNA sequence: TGTGCCAGCAGCCAAGGCCAATGGGAGAATGGCTACACCTTC.

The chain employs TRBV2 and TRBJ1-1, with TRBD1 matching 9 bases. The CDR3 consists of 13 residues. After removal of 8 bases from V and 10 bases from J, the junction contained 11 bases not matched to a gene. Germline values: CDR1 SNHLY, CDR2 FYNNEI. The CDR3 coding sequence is TGTGCCAGCGTCCGGGACAGGGATTTGGCAGCTTTCTTT. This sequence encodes CASVRDRDLAAFF.

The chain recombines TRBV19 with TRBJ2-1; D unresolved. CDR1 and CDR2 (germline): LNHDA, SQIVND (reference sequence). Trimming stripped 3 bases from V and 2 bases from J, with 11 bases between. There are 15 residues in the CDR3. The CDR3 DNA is TGTGCCAGTAGTATCTCGATAGGTGCCTACAATGAGCAGTTCTTC. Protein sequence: CASSISIGAYNEQFF.